These T cell receptor beta chains were read from a single sample in a study of blood T cell repertoires in COVID-19. Sequenced by immunoSEQ multiplex PCR; TCRdb stores in-frame clones only, minus some. Altogether approximately 110,000 clones are present, roughly four fifths being singletons, with the ten largest covering approximately 15%. The sample consisted of peripheral blood. These receptors were collected from an elderly woman with acute or convalescent COVID-19. CDR3s include the opening cysteine and the closing phenylalanine or tryptophan. Fields, in order: V gene, clone size, J gene, D gene, CDR3 DNA, CDR3 protein. D genes are given only for firm matches. The listing skips clone size in some rows; elsewhere it reads once, few, many or a size class.

V gene: TRBV7-9; clone size: NA; J gene: TRBJ2-7; D gene: TRBD1; CDR3 DNA: TGTGCCAGCAGCTTAAGGTCCGGGACAGGGGGCCAAAGCTCCTACGAGCAGTACTTC; CDR3 protein: CASSLRSGTGGQSSYEQYF
V gene: TRBV7-2; clone size: NA; J gene: TRBJ1-2; D gene: NA; CDR3 DNA: TGTGCCAGCAGCTCCCGACAGGCCCCTAACTATGGCTACACCTTC; CDR3 protein: CASSSRQAPNYGYTF
V gene: TRBV2; clone size: NA; J gene: TRBJ2-7; D gene: TRBD2; CDR3 DNA: TGTGCCTCAATAGCGGGAGTCAGTTACGAGCAGTACTTC; CDR3 protein: CASIAGVSYEQYF
V gene: TRBV18; clone size: NA; J gene: TRBJ1-2; D gene: NA; CDR3 DNA: TGTGCCAGCTCACCCGACAGGCGTAGTTACGGCTACACCTTC; CDR3 protein: CASSPDRRSYGYTF
V gene: TRBV20-1; clone size: NA; J gene: TRBJ2-7; D gene: NA; CDR3 DNA: TGCAGTGCTAGCCGGAGGAACGAGCAGTACTTC; CDR3 protein: CSASRRNEQYF
V gene: TRBV9; clone size: once; J gene: TRBJ1-5; D gene: NA; CDR3 DNA: TGTGCCAGCAGCGTAGGTAGCGGGGTTCAGCCCCAGCATTTT; CDR3 protein: CASSVGSGVQPQHF
V gene: TRBV7-9; clone size: NA; J gene: TRBJ1-2; D gene: TRBD1; CDR3 DNA: TGTGCCAGCAGCTCGACTGCAAGGGACAGTCCTAACTATGGCTACACCTTC; CDR3 protein: CASSSTARDSPNYGYTF
V gene: TRBV11-2; clone size: NA; J gene: TRBJ2-1; D gene: TRBD2; CDR3 DNA: TGTGCCAGCAGCTTAGAACCGGGGACTAGCAGTGAGCAGTTCTTC; CDR3 protein: CASSLEPGTSSEQFF
V gene: TRBV5-1; clone size: NA; J gene: TRBJ2-5; D gene: NA; CDR3 DNA: TGCGCCAGCAGCGTAGGACTAGAGACCCAGTACTTC; CDR3 protein: CASSVGLETQYF
V gene: TRBV6-5; clone size: NA; J gene: TRBJ2-5; D gene: TRBD1; CDR3 DNA: TGTGCCAGCAGACCGACAGGGCTGGAGACCCAGTACTTC; CDR3 protein: CASRPTGLETQYF
V gene: TRBV7-2; clone size: NA; J gene: TRBJ1-6; D gene: TRBD1; CDR3 DNA: TGTGCCAGCAGCACGGACAGGGGTAATTCACCCCTCCACTTT; CDR3 protein: CASSTDRGNSPLHF
V gene: TRBV27; clone size: large; J gene: TRBJ2-1; D gene: TRBD2; CDR3 DNA: TGTGCCAGCAGTTTATCACTAGCGGGAGTCAATGAGCAGTTCTTC; CDR3 protein: CASSLSLAGVNEQFF
V gene: TRBV18; clone size: NA; J gene: TRBJ2-3; D gene: TRBD1; CDR3 DNA: TGTGCCAGCTCACGGGACAGAATAAGCACAGATACGCAGTATTTT; CDR3 protein: CASSRDRISTDTQYF
V gene: TRBV25-1; clone size: NA; J gene: TRBJ1-1; D gene: TRBD1; CDR3 DNA: TGTGCCAGCAGTGACAGGACAGGGACGAACACTGAAGCTTTCTTT; CDR3 protein: CASSDRTGTNTEAFF
V gene: TRBV27; clone size: once; J gene: TRBJ1-2; D gene: TRBD1; CDR3 DNA: TGTGCCAGCAATATGACAGGGGGCGATGGCTACACCTTC; CDR3 protein: CASNMTGGDGYTF
V gene: TRBV7-2; clone size: NA; J gene: TRBJ2-6; D gene: TRBD2; CDR3 DNA: TGTGCCAGCAGCAATACCGGGACTAGCGCCACCTCTGGGGCCAACGTCCTGACTTTC; CDR3 protein: CASSNTGTSATSGANVLTF
V gene: TRBV5-4; clone size: NA; J gene: TRBJ2-2; D gene: NA; CDR3 DNA: TGTGCCAGCAGCTTCGGACAAGACACCGGGGAGCTGTTTTTT; CDR3 protein: CASSFGQDTGELFF
V gene: TRBV7-2; clone size: NA; J gene: TRBJ1-2; D gene: NA; CDR3 DNA: TGTGCCAGCAGCGGGCTGTGGGACTATGGCTACACCTTC; CDR3 protein: CASSGLWDYGYTF
V gene: TRBV18; clone size: NA; J gene: TRBJ2-7; D gene: NA; CDR3 DNA: TGTGCCAGCTCACCAGTACAGACCTCCTACGAGCAGTACTTC; CDR3 protein: CASSPVQTSYEQYF
V gene: TRBV11-3; clone size: NA; J gene: TRBJ1-4; D gene: NA; CDR3 DNA: TGTGCCAGCAGCTTCCGGGACAATAATGAAAAACTGTTTTTT; CDR3 protein: CASSFRDNNEKLFF
V gene: TRBV18; clone size: NA; J gene: TRBJ1-1; D gene: NA; CDR3 DNA: TGTGCCAGCTCACCACTCTCGGGGGGTGAAGCTTTCTTT; CDR3 protein: CASSPLSGGEAFF
V gene: TRBV6-1; clone size: once; J gene: TRBJ1-3; D gene: TRBD1; CDR3 DNA: TGTGCCAGCAGTGAAGCGCGGACAGGGCGAGGAAACACCATATATTTT; CDR3 protein: CASSEARTGRGNTIYF
V gene: TRBV7-9; clone size: once; J gene: TRBJ1-1; D gene: NA; CDR3 DNA: TGTGCCAGCAGCTTCCCGGGGGAAGGCACTGAAGCTTTCTTT; CDR3 protein: CASSFPGEGTEAFF
V gene: TRBV5-1; clone size: NA; J gene: TRBJ1-1; D gene: NA; CDR3 DNA: TGCGCCAGCACCCTTGGATCGGGAACAACTGAAGCTTTCTTT; CDR3 protein: CASTLGSGTTEAFF
V gene: TRBV29-1; clone size: NA; J gene: TRBJ2-3; D gene: NA; CDR3 DNA: TGCAGCGTCAACCGGGACTCCTATACGCAGTATTTT; CDR3 protein: CSVNRDSYTQYF
V gene: TRBV5-4; clone size: NA; J gene: TRBJ2-3; D gene: NA; CDR3 DNA: TGTGCCAGCAGCTTTTACATTTCAGATACGCAGTATTTT; CDR3 protein: CASSFYISDTQYF
V gene: TRBV19; clone size: NA; J gene: TRBJ1-5; D gene: NA; CDR3 DNA: TGTGCCAGTAGCTTACCGACAGGCCGTAATCAGCCCCAGCATTTT; CDR3 protein: CASSLPTGRNQPQHF
V gene: TRBV10-3; clone size: NA; J gene: TRBJ1-5; D gene: NA; CDR3 DNA: TGTGCCATCAGCGAAGGGGATAGGAGCAATCAGCCCCAGCATTTT; CDR3 protein: CAISEGDRSNQPQHF